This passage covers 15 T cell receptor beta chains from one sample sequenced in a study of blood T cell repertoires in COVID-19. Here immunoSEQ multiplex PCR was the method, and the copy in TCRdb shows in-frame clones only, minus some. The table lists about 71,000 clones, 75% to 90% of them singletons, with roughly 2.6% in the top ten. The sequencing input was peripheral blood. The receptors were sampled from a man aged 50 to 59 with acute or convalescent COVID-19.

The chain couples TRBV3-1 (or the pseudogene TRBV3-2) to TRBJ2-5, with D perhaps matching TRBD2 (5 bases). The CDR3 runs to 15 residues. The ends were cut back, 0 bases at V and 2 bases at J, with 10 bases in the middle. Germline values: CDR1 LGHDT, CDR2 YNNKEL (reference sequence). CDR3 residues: CASSQDFGGQETQYF. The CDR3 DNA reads TGTGCCAGCAGCCAAGATTTCGGCGGGCAAGAGACCCAGTACTTC.

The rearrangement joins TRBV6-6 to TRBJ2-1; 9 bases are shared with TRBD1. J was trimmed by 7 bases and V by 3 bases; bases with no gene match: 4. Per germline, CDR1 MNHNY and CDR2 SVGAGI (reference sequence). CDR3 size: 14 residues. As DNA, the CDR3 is TGTGCCAGCAGTTATGCTGGACAGGGGAATGAGCAGTTCTTC. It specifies CASSYAGQGNEQFF.

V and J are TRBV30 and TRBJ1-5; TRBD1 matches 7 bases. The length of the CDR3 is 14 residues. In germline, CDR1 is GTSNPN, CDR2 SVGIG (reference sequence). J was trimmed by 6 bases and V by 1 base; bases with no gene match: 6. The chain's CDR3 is CAWSARQGIQPQHF. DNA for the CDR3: TGTGCCTGGAGTGCCCGACAGGGCATTCAGCCCCAGCATTTT.

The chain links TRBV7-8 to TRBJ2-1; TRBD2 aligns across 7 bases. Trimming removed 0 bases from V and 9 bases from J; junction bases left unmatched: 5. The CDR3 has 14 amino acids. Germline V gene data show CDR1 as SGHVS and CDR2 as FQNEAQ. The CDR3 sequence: CASSLATSRGEQFF. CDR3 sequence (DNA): TGTGCCAGCAGCTTAGCGACTAGCCGCGGTGAGCAGTTCTTC.

CDR3 residues: CASSAYRASAFF. In nucleotides, the CDR3 is TGTGCCAGCAGCGCGTACAGGGCTTCAGCTTTCTTT. The rearrangement joins TRBV9 to TRBJ1-1; tentative D call: TRBD1 (6 bases). Deletions cut 3 bases from V and 10 bases from J, with 13 bases between. The CDR3 runs to 12 residues. Germline CDR1 SGDLS, CDR2 YYNGEE.

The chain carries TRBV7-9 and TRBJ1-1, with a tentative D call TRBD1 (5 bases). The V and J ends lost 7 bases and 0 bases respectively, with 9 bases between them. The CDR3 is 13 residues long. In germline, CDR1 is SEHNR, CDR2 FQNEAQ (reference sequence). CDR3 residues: CASKSGLNTEAFF. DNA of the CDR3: TGTGCCAGCAAATCAGGGCTGAACACTGAAGCTTTCTTT.

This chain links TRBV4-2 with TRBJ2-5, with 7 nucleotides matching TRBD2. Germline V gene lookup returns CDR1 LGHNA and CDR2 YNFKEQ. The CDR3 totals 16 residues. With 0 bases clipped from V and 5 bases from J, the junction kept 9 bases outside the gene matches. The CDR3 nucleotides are TGTGCCAGCAGCCAAGATAAGGCGGGAGTGAGCGAGACCCAGTACTTC. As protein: CASSQDKAGVSETQYF.

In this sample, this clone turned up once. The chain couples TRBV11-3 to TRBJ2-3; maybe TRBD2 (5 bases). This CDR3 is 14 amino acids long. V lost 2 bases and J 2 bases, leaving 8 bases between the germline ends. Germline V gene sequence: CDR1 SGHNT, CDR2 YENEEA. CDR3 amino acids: CASSLLASTDTQYF. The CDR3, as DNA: TGTGCCAGCAGCTTACTAGCATCCACAGATACGCAGTATTTT.

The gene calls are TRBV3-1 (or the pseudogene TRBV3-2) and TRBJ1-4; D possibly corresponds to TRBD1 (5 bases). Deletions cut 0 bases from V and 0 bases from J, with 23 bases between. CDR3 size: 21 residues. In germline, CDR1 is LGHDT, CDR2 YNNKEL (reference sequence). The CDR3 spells CASSQDRGGRAKPATNEKLFF. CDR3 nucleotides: TGTGCCAGCAGCCAAGATCGGGGGGGGAGGGCGAAGCCTGCAACTAATGAAAAACTGTTTTTT.

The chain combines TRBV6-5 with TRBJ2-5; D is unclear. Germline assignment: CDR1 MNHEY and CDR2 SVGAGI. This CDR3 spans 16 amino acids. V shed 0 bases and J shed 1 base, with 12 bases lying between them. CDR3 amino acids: CASSYSIPRLQETQYF. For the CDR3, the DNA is TGTGCCAGCAGTTACTCCATCCCAAGACTCCAAGAGACCCAGTACTTC.

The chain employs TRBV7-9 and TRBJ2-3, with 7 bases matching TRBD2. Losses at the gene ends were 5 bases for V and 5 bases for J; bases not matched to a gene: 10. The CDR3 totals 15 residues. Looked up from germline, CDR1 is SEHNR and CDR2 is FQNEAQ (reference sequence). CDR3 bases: TGTGCCAGCAGCCCTCGGGCGGGAGTGAGAGATACGCAGTATTTT. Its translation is CASSPRAGVRDTQYF.

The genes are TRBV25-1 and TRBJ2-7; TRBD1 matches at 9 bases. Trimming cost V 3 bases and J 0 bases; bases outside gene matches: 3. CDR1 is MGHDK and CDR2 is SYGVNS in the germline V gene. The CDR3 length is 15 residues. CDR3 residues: CASSEGTGSSYEQYF. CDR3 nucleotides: TGTGCCAGCAGTGAGGGGACAGGGAGCTCCTACGAGCAGTACTTC.

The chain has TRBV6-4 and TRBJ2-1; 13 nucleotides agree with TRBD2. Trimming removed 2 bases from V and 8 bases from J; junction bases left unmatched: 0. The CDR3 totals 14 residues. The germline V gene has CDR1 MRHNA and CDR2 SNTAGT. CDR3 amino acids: CASSDGLAGDEQFF. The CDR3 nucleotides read TGTGCCAGCAGTGACGGACTAGCGGGGGATGAGCAGTTCTTC.

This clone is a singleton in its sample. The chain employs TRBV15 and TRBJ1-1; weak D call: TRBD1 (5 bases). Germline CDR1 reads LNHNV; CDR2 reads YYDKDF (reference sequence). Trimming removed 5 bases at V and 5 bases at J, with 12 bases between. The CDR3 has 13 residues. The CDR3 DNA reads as TGTGCCACCAGCCATCGGGGGAGGACTGAAGCTTTCTTT. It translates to CATSHRGRTEAFF.

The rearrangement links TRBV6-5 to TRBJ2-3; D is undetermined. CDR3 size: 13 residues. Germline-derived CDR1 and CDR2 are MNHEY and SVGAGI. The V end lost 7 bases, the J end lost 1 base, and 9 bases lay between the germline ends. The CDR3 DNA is TGTGCCAGCAATCTACGGGGCACAGATACGCAGTATTTT. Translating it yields CASNLRGTDTQYF.